This T cell receptor beta chain was identified in a study of radiotherapy plus CTLA-4 blockade in lung cancer. CDR3 length: 14 residues. Germline V gives CDR1 KGHSH, CDR2 LQKENI. People whose metastatic non-small-cell lung cancer was chemo-refractory got focal radiation along with CTLA-4 blockade by ipilimumab. Data came from immunoSEQ multiplex PCR; TCRdb stores just in-frame clones and leaves some out. This table has about 98,000 clones, roughly 88% appearing once. The rearrangement joins TRBV18 to TRBJ2-5; D is possibly TRBD1 (6 bases). The DNA end is more similar to TRBJ2-7, so the J call may be wrong. This TCR derives from a human donor with non-small cell lung cancer that progressed on radiotherapy plus ipilimumab. The source was peripheral blood, collected from a patient treated with radiotherapy plus ipilimumab. The CDR3 region is CASSPQGDTYEQYF. CDR3 sequence (DNA): TGTGCCAGCTCACCACAGGGGGACACCTACGAGCAGTACTTC.